Following are 30 T cell receptor beta chains from one sample sequenced in a study of shared clonotypes between healthy human individuals. TCRdb's table, derived via immunoSEQ multiplex PCR, lists solely in-frame clones and lacks some. The sample lists about 2 million clones; 95% were seen once. The sequenced sample was naive CD4+ T cells sorted from blood. Subset denoted: CD45RA+ positively selected. All receptors come from a man between 18 and 35 years old in good health.

This chain links TRBV9 with TRBJ2-7, with D possibly being TRBD2 (5 bases). Germline lookup yields CDR1 SGDLS and CDR2 YYNGEE. Trimming took off 7 bases at V and 2 bases at J, with 10 bases between the two ends. CDR3 size: 12 residues. CDR3 DNA sequence: TGTGCCAGCTCAGACGGGACCTACGAGCAGTACTTC. Its protein product is CASSDGTYEQYF.

The genes are TRBV5-1 and TRBJ2-7, with D perhaps TRBD1 (5 bases). Germline CDR1 is SGHRS and CDR2 is YFSETQ. V was shortened by 0 bases and J by 0 bases, with 22 bases between the two germline ends. The CDR3 is 19 amino acids. In DNA form, the CDR3 reads TGCGCCAGCAGCTTGGGCCTTTTTACAGGCCCGATTAGCTCCTACGAGCAGTACTTC. Its translation is CASSLGLFTGPISSYEQYF. The variable domain in full, with the rest retrieved from reference TRBV5-1 and TRBJ2-7, is KAGVTQTPRYLIKTRGQQVTLSCSPISGHRSVSWYQQTPGQGLQFLFEYFSETQRNKGNFPGRFSGRQFSNSRSEMNVSTLELGDSALYLCASSLGLFTGPISSYEQYFGPGTRLTVT.

The rearrangement links TRBV15 to TRBJ2-7, with D unclear. Germline assignment: CDR1 LNHNV and CDR2 YYDKDF (reference sequence). The V end lost 0 bases, the J end lost 3 bases, and 15 bases lay between the germline ends. The CDR3 length is 16 residues. CDR3 region: CATSRDARAGFYEQYF. The CDR3 DNA reads as TGTGCCACCAGCAGAGATGCCAGAGCCGGCTTCTACGAGCAGTACTTC.

The gene calls are TRBV2 and TRBJ2-7; 14 nucleotides agree with TRBD2. The CDR3 runs 15 residues. With V trimmed by 7 bases and J by 2 bases, 4 bases remained unmatched. Germline CDR1 SNHLY, CDR2 FYNNEI. CDR3 nucleotide sequence: TGTGCCAGCAACGGACTAGCGGGGGGCACCTACGAGCAGTACTTC. Translation gives CASNGLAGGTYEQYF.

This clone was counted a single time. The chain combines TRBV19 with TRBJ1-6; 9 bases are shared with TRBD1. Trimming removed 8 bases from V and 13 bases from J; junction bases left unmatched: 12. This CDR3 is built from 14 residues. Germline assignment: CDR1 LNHDA and CDR2 SQIVND (reference sequence). In nucleotides, the CDR3 is TGTGCCAGTCGCCCAGGACAGGGGCCGCTGCCCCTCCACTTT. Translated: CASRPGQGPLPLHF. The whole variable domain, filled in from reference TRBV19 and TRBJ1-6, reads DGGITQSPKYLFRKEGQNVTLSCEQNLNHDAMYWYRQDPGQGLRLIYYSQIVNDFQKGDIAEGYSVSREKKESFPLTVTSAQKNPTAFYLCASRPGQGPLPLHFGNGTRLTVT.

With respect to this clone: Other DNA sequences in this sample translate to the same CDR3. The rearrangement links TRBV7-2 to TRBJ2-7, with D maybe TRBD1 (5 bases). The CDR3 consists of 14 residues. The V and J ends lost 1 base and 2 bases respectively, with 9 bases between them. Germline CDR1 and CDR2: SGHTA and FQGNSA. The CDR3 nucleotides read TGTGCCAGCAGCTTAGGCAGGGCAACCTACGAGCAGTACTTC. Protein: CASSLGRATYEQYF.

This clone appeared once. The chain recombines TRBV25-1 with TRBJ1-4, with 7 bases that match TRBD1. Germline V gene lookup returns CDR1 MGHDK and CDR2 SYGVNS. The junction had 7 bases not matched to a gene; V was cut back by 2 bases and J by 1 base. This CDR3 is built from 17 residues. This chain's CDR3 is CASSEKGRGVTNEKLFF. The CDR3 coding sequence is TGTGCCAGCAGTGAAAAGGGCAGGGGGGTAACTAATGAAAAACTGTTTTTT.

This clone came up once. Mismatch with germline at one junction end may stem from a read error. The chain is built from TRBV19 and TRBJ1-1, with D possibly TRBD1 on 5 matching bases. The CDR3 contains 18 residues. Germline V lookup: CDR1 LNHDA, CDR2 SQIVND (reference sequence). CDR3 bases: TGTGCCAGCAGTATAAGGATAGGGGATAGGGCTCGGAACACTGAAGCTTTCTTT. It is translated as CASSIRIGDRARNTEAFF. Supplemented by reference TRBV19 and TRBJ1-1, the full variable domain reads DGGITQSPKYLFRKEGQNVTLSCEQNLNHDAMYWYRQDPGQGLRLIYYSQIVNDFQKGDIAEGYSVSREKKESFPLTVTSAQKNPTAFYLCASSIRIGDRARNTEAFFGQGTRLTVV.

The genes are TRBV5-6 and TRBJ2-3; tentatively, D is TRBD1 or TRBD2 (5 bases each). There are 19 residues in the CDR3. Trimming cost V 3 bases and J 3 bases, with 26 bases left between them. Germline assignment: CDR1 SGHDT and CDR2 YYEEEE. The CDR3 bases are TGTGCCAGCAGCTCCCTGGGCTGGGAGAAGGACACCCGGACAGATACGCAGTATTTT. Translating it yields CASSSLGWEKDTRTDTQYF.

The chain uses TRBV10-3 and TRBJ2-7; D is unclear. The V end was cut by 5 bases, the J end by 3 bases, with 17 bases between. The germline gives CDR1 ENHRY, CDR2 SYGVKD. The CDR3 length is 15 residues. This CDR3 reads CAISSGPLRSYEQYF. The CDR3 nucleotides read TGTGCCATCAGTTCTGGACCCTTACGAAGCTACGAGCAGTACTTC.

Note on this clone: Additional DNA sequences in this sample encode the identical CDR3. The chain links TRBV20-1 to TRBJ1-4; D is unresolved. The germline CDR1 and CDR2 sequences are DFQATT and SNEGSKA (reference sequence). Trimming stripped 1 base from V and 6 bases from J, with 3 bases between. The CDR3 sequence is 11 residues long. The CDR3 spells CSARGDEKLFF. The DNA for the CDR3 is TGCAGTGCTAGAGGGGATGAAAAACTGTTTTTT.

This clone occurred a few times. This CDR3 is also generated by other DNA sequences in the sample. This chain connects TRBV18 to TRBJ1-4; D gene uncertain. CDR1 and CDR2 from the germline V gene are KGHSH and LQKENI. V lost 2 bases, J lost 8 bases, and 3 bases lay in between. The CDR3 is 11 residues long. The chain's CDR3 is CASSPGEKLFF. The CDR3 DNA reads as TGTGCCAGCTCACCAGGGGAAAAACTGTTTTTT.

This rearrangement joins TRBV7-2 to TRBJ2-7, with 9 bases fitting TRBD2. This CDR3 has 14 amino acids. The germline V gene encodes CDR1 SGHTA and CDR2 FQGNSA. Trimming at V came to 1 base and at J to 5 bases, leaving 3 bases not matched to a gene. This CDR3 reads CASSLGGRANEQYF. The CDR3, as DNA: TGTGCCAGCAGCTTAGGCGGGAGGGCCAACGAGCAGTACTTC.

The V and J genes are TRBV4-1 and TRBJ2-1; D tentatively fits TRBD1 or TRBD2 (5 bases each). CDR1 is MGHRA and CDR2 is YSYEKL in the germline V gene. Between the trimmed V and J ends, which lost 1 base and 2 bases, there was a span of 9 bases. This CDR3 has 15 amino acids. For the CDR3, the DNA is TGCGCCAGCAGCCAAGGGGACGGGGCCTACAATGAGCAGTTCTTC. This codes for CASSQGDGAYNEQFF.

This clone was counted a few times. The chain employs TRBV7-9 and TRBJ1-6, with D unresolved. The CDR3 contains 15 residues. Trimming pared 5 bases from V and 7 bases from J, leaving 15 bases between. Germline V gives CDR1 SEHNR, CDR2 FQNEAQ (reference sequence). CDR3 loop: CASSPWGSGNSPLHF. The CDR3 DNA reads as TGTGCCAGCAGCCCGTGGGGAAGTGGCAATTCACCCCTCCACTTT.

The rearrangement joins TRBV4-3 to TRBJ1-2, with D unresolved. CDR1 is LGHNA and CDR2 is YSLEER in the germline V gene. Trimming cost V 4 bases and J 4 bases, with 13 bases left between them. This CDR3 has 14 residues. The CDR3 spells CASSRRRKTYGYTF. As DNA, the CDR3 is TGCGCCAGCAGCCGACGTCGAAAGACCTATGGCTACACCTTC.

The chain carries TRBV7-9 and TRBJ2-2, with D unclear. Germline lookup yields CDR1 SEHNR and CDR2 FQNEAQ (reference sequence). The CDR3 totals 14 residues. V was cut by 5 bases and J by 4 bases, with 11 bases left in between. Here the CDR3 DNA reads TGTGCCAGCAGCCCGGTGAAGACCACCGGGGAGCTGTTTTTT. It codes for CASSPVKTTGELFF.

The gene calls are TRBV5-1 and TRBJ1-6; the match to TRBD1 covers 10 bases. Germline trimming cut 4 bases from V and 9 bases from J; bases unmatched to any gene: 4. Germline lookup yields CDR1 SGHRS and CDR2 YFSETQ. The length of the CDR3 is 14 residues. The CDR3 DNA reads as TGCGCCAGCAGCGCCGGGACAGGGGTTTCACCCCTCCACTTT. This translates into CASSAGTGVSPLHF.

The chain carries TRBV19 and TRBJ1-5, with D possibly matching TRBD1 (6 bases). Trimming removed 5 bases at V and 2 bases at J, with 10 bases between. The CDR3 contains 14 residues. CDR1 is LNHDA, CDR2 SQIVND, per germline (reference sequence). CDR3 nucleotide sequence: TGTGCCAGTAGTCCGGGGGCGGGCAATCAGCCCCAGCATTTT. It codes for CASSPGAGNQPQHF. The full variable domain, with the rest looked up from reference TRBV19 and TRBJ1-5, is DGGITQSPKYLFRKEGQNVTLSCEQNLNHDAMYWYRQDPGQGLRLIYYSQIVNDFQKGDIAEGYSVSREKKESFPLTVTSAQKNPTAFYLCASSPGAGNQPQHFGDGTRLSIL.

The chain has TRBV7-9 and TRBJ1-5; D may be TRBD1 (6 bases). Trimming left V 5 bases short and J 2 bases short, with 16 bases between. From germline, CDR1 is SEHNR and CDR2 FQNEAQ (reference sequence). The CDR3 contains 16 residues. The CDR3 DNA reads as TGTGCCAGCAGCCCTTCCCAGGGGACTGGCAATCAGCCCCAGCATTTT. Its translation: CASSPSQGTGNQPQHF.

About this clone: The sample has other DNA sequences that encode this CDR3 too. The chain joins TRBV9 to TRBJ1-2, with 8 bases aligning to TRBD1. V trimming: 2 bases; J trimming: 4 bases; junction bases outside the gene matches: 4. This CDR3 is built from 14 residues. CDR1 and CDR2 (germline): SGDLS, YYNGEE. The CDR3 coding sequence is TGTGCCAGCAGCGTGACAGGGGACGGCTATGGCTACACCTTC. It yields the protein CASSVTGDGYGYTF. The variable domain in full, with the rest retrieved from reference TRBV9 and TRBJ1-2, is DSGVTQTPKHLITATGQRVTLRCSPRSGDLSVYWYQQSLDQGLQFLIQYYNGEERAKGNILERFSAQQFPDLHSELNLSSLELGDSALYFCASSVTGDGYGYTFGSGTRLTVV.

Comments on this clone: A read error may explain this, as a much larger clone is one base away. In the same sample, other DNA sequences code for this CDR3. The V and J genes are TRBV30 and TRBJ2-5; tentative D call: TRBD2 (5 bases). TRBJ2-7 explains the end of the DNA better; the J call may be wrong. The germline gives CDR1 GTSNPN, CDR2 SVGIG (reference sequence). The CDR3 totals 14 residues. CDR3 coding DNA: TGTGCCTGGACCGAACTAGGTACTACCTACGAGCAGTACTTC. Translated: CAWTELGTTYEQYF.

This rearrangement joins TRBV18 to TRBJ2-5, with D uncertain. There are 13 residues in the CDR3. Trimming removed 4 bases from V and 5 bases from J, with 11 bases in between. The germline V gene encodes CDR1 KGHSH and CDR2 LQKENI. The CDR3 DNA follows: TGTGCCAGCTCACTTTACTTCAGGGAGACCCAGTACTTC. Translating gives CASSLYFRETQYF.

The gene calls are TRBV27 and TRBJ1-5, with D tentatively TRBD1 (6 bases). This CDR3 region has 15 residues. CDR1 and CDR2 from the germline V gene are MNHEY and SMNVEV (reference sequence). The V end was cut by 7 bases, the J end by 5 bases, with 18 bases between. The CDR3 reads CASKLMGAGDQPQHF. For the CDR3, the DNA is TGTGCCAGCAAACTAATGGGGGCAGGGGATCAGCCCCAGCATTTT.

This clone was counted once. The rearrangement links TRBV4-1 to TRBJ2-1; TRBD2 matches 8 bases. Germline assignment: CDR1 MGHRA and CDR2 YSYEKL. This CDR3 is built from 17 residues. After removal of 0 bases from V and 5 bases from J, the junction contained 9 bases not matched to a gene. The CDR3 spells CASSQEAGVAGNNEQFF. CDR3 in DNA: TGCGCCAGCAGCCAAGAAGCCGGAGTAGCGGGGAACAATGAGCAGTTCTTC.

The V gene is TRBV9, the J gene TRBJ1-4, with D tentatively TRBD1 (5 bases). With 4 bases removed from V and 6 bases from J, the gap between germline ends came to 19 bases. CDR1 SGDLS and CDR2 YYNGEE come from the germline V gene. This CDR3 has 16 amino acids. CDR3 DNA: TGTGCCAGCAGCCCACCGGGGCGATTCTCTTATGAAAAACTGTTTTTT. Amino acid sequence: CASSPPGRFSYEKLFF.

This chain uses TRBV7-9 with TRBJ2-7, with D possibly TRBD1 on 6 matching bases. From germline, CDR1 is SEHNR and CDR2 FQNEAQ (reference sequence). CDR3 length: 18 amino acids. The germline V and J ends were trimmed by 2 bases and 2 bases, with 22 bases remaining between them. CDR3 in DNA: TGTGCCAGCAGCTTAAACCCCTGGGCAGGGGCTTCCGCCTACGAGCAGTACTTC. Amino acid sequence: CASSLNPWAGASAYEQYF. The whole variable domain, remainder taken from reference TRBV7-9 and TRBJ2-7, is DTGVSQNPRHKITKRGQNVTFRCDPISEHNRLYWYRQTLGQGPEFLTYFQNEAQLEKSRLLSDRFSAERPKGSFSTLEIQRTEQGDSAMYLCASSLNPWAGASAYEQYFGPGTRLTVT.

V is TRBV11-2 and J is TRBJ2-5; the match to TRBD2 covers 7 bases. After removal of 2 bases from V and 3 bases from J, the junction contained 15 bases not matched to a gene. The CDR3 consists of 18 residues. The germline CDR1 and CDR2 sequences are SGHAT and FQNNGV. For the CDR3, the DNA is TGTGCCAGCAGCTTAATGGGAGGGCTGGGCGGATACAAAGAGACCCAGTACTTC. Amino acids: CASSLMGGLGGYKETQYF.

The rearrangement uses TRBV5-6 and TRBJ2-1; 13 bases fit TRBD2. Per the germline V gene, CDR1 is SGHDT and CDR2 is YYEEEE. There are 17 residues in the CDR3. With V trimmed by 3 bases and J by 6 bases, 9 bases remained unmatched. CDR3 coding DNA: TGTGCCAGCAGCTCGGAGATACTAGCGGGGGGGCCCAATGAGCAGTTCTTC. It codes for CASSSEILAGGPNEQFF.

The rearrangement links TRBV18 to TRBJ1-1; D not resolved. Germline CDR1 and CDR2: KGHSH and LQKENI. The CDR3 runs to 15 residues. V lost 6 bases and J 4 bases, leaving 18 bases between the germline ends. Written as DNA, the CDR3 is TGTGCCAGCTCGCCCGCTCAAGAACGGGGCACTGAAGCTTTCTTT. Amino acid sequence: CASSPAQERGTEAFF.